This entry describes one T cell receptor (beta chain). At baseline, cycle 4 day 1, and cycle 7 day 1, blood was sampled. This entry comes from a study of OX40 agonist ivuxolimab in advanced cancers. Whole-study context: As their treatment, patients were administered ivuxolimab, an agonistic anti-OX40 (CD134) antibody.

The CDR3 is made up of 14 amino acids. The germline gives CDR1 MDHEN, CDR2 SYDVKM. V was shortened by 5 bases and J by 3 bases, with 11 bases between the two germline ends. TCRdb's table, derived via immunoSEQ multiplex PCR, lists solely in-frame clones and lacks some. Of fewer than 85,000 clones in the sample, 65% to 90% were seen once. V is TRBV28 and J is TRBJ1-3; a weak D match, TRBD1 (6 bases). The TCR was taken from an adult with an advanced solid tumor such as melanoma, head and neck, liver or kidney cancer. The sample here was CD4+ or CD8+ T cells sorted from blood, taken in a trial of the OX40 agonist ivuxolimab. The CDR3 DNA sequence: TGTGCCAGCAGTCGGGCAGGGGATGGAAACACCATATATTTT. It is translated as CASSRAGDGNTIYF.